This TCR beta chain is from a study of blood T cells in healthy people across ages. Study-level findings and limits: Estimates drawn from one million T cells were deemed to understate diversity. Higher diversity and more naive CD4+ cells were features of long-lived donors, compared to aged donors.

With each sample, at least 5 micrograms of total RNA were extracted. V lost 4 bases and J lost 6, with 29 bases in between. The CDR3 loop spans 19 amino acids. Germline V gene lookup returns CDR1 SGHDT and CDR2 YYEEEE. In this sample, this clonotype turned up a few times. Its antigen is undetermined. With a J-beta primer mix and a sample-barcoded 5' primer, a second PCR ran about 7 to 12 cycles. All samples gave at least 2.5 million CDR3-containing paired-end reads. TCRdb used MiXCR to reprocess the 5' RACE reads, holding one entry per CDR3 protein. The table lists more than 800,000 distinct CDR3 sequences, 29% of them singletons.

Sequencing was done on a sample of blood. The chain has TRBV5-6 and TRBJ2-1; the D gene could be TRBD1 or TRBD2 (9 bases each). The sequence came from a woman older than 75 in good health. CDR3 sequence: CASSRYSTGGRGGLNEQFF. The DNA for the CDR3 is TGTGCCAGCAGCCGTTACTCGACAGGGGGGCGGGGGGGCCTCAATGAGCAGTTCTTC.